The next 10 T cell receptor beta chains were all read from a single sample in a study of CD8 T cells in Susac syndrome. RNA totalling roughly 0.5 to 1 ug underwent reverse transcription with random hexamers. One entry per CDR3 protein, called by TCRdb with MiXCR from the immunoSEQ multiplex PCR reads. The data hold about 150,000 distinct CDR3 sequences, with approximately 93% observed a single time. Sequencing was carried out using CD8+ T cells from PBMCs. These receptors came from a human donor with multiple sclerosis.

The rearrangement links TRBV20-1 to TRBJ2-7; no firm D call. V lost 0 bases and J 2 bases, leaving 14 bases between the germline ends. The CDR3 runs to 15 residues. Germline values: CDR1 DFQATT, CDR2 SNEGSKA (reference sequence). CDR3 residues: CSAREGRHPPYEQYF. The CDR3 DNA sequence: TGCAGTGCTAGAGAAGGCCGGCACCCGCCCTACGAGCAGTACTTC.

The chain uses TRBV6-5 and TRBJ2-3; a possible D gene is TRBD2 (7 bases). CDR1 and CDR2 (germline): MNHEY, SVGAGI. The CDR3 sequence is 14 residues long. Trimming removed 5 bases from V and 4 bases from J, with 13 bases in between. The CDR3 spells CASSGGGEADTQYF. CDR3 nucleotide sequence: TGTGCCAGCAGTGGGGGGGGCGAGGCAGATACGCAGTATTTT.

The rearrangement links TRBV15 to TRBJ2-3; D is perhaps TRBD1 (6 bases). CDR3 length: 14 amino acids. Germline V gene data show CDR1 as LNHNV and CDR2 as YYDKDF (reference sequence). The V gene lost 8 bases and the J gene lost 1 base, with 13 bases spanning the gap. DNA of the CDR3: TGTGCCACCTCGCTTGAGGGGGGCACAGATACGCAGTATTTT. Encoded protein: CATSLEGGTDTQYF.

The V gene is TRBV27, the J gene TRBJ2-1; no clear D gene. V was clipped by 2 bases and J by 10 bases, with 12 bases between them. Germline assignment: CDR1 MNHEY and CDR2 SMNVEV (reference sequence). This CDR3 comprises 13 residues. The CDR3 is CASSLSKISEQFF. The CDR3 coding sequence is TGTGCCAGCAGTTTAAGCAAGATTAGCGAGCAGTTCTTC.

V is TRBV5-1 and J is TRBJ2-7; D possibly corresponds to TRBD2 (5 bases). The CDR3 extends over 14 amino acids. Trimming left V 0 bases short and J 3 bases short, with 10 bases between. Germline V gene data show CDR1 as SGHRS and CDR2 as YFSETQ. The CDR3, as DNA: TGCGCCAGCAGCTTGGCTCCGGAGGACTACGAGCAGTACTTC. This encodes CASSLAPEDYEQYF.

The chain is built from TRBV15 and TRBJ1-1; TRBD1 aligns across 8 bases. After removal of 8 bases from V and 1 base from J, the junction contained 3 bases not matched to a gene. The CDR3 runs to 13 residues. CDR1 is LNHNV and CDR2 is YYDKDF in the germline V gene (reference sequence). CDR3 sequence: CATGTGQNTEAFF. Here the CDR3 DNA reads TGTGCCACCGGGACAGGACAGAACACTGAAGCTTTCTTT.

The rearrangement links TRBV25-1 to TRBJ1-4, with 7 positions matching TRBD1. Germline CDR1 and CDR2: MGHDK and SYGVNS. J was trimmed by 7 bases and V by 5 bases; bases with no gene match: 7. The CDR3 has 14 residues. This CDR3 is CASSKGGRGEKLFF. CDR3 in DNA: TGTGCCAGCAGTAAAGGGGGCCGGGGTGAAAAACTGTTTTTT.

The chain carries TRBV2 and TRBJ2-3; TRBD1 matches 7 bases. The CDR3 covers 13 residues. V trimming: 7 bases; J trimming: 5 bases; junction bases outside the gene matches: 6. Germline loops: CDR1 SNHLY, CDR2 FYNNEI. The CDR3 spells CASNDRVGDTQYF. The DNA for the CDR3 is TGTGCCAGCAATGACAGGGTGGGAGATACGCAGTATTTT.

V and J are TRBV9 and TRBJ2-1, with D perhaps matching TRBD2 (5 bases). The CDR3 length is 13 residues. Germline V CDR1 and CDR2: SGDLS, YYNGEE. Trimming removed 4 bases from V and 7 bases from J, with 12 bases in between. The CDR3 region is CASSLDGENEQFF. The CDR3 DNA follows: TGTGCCAGCAGCTTGGACGGGGAGAATGAGCAGTTCTTC.

This chain uses TRBV30 with TRBJ2-7, with D perhaps matching TRBD1 or TRBD2 (6 bases each). The CDR3 spans 16 residues. Germline loops: CDR1 GTSNPN, CDR2 SVGIG (reference sequence). With 0 bases removed from V and 6 bases from J, the gap between germline ends came to 21 bases. This CDR3 reads CAWSVGLGQGDSEQYF. The CDR3, as DNA: TGTGCCTGGAGTGTCGGGTTGGGACAAGGGGACTCCGAGCAGTACTTC.